A selection of T cell receptor beta chains follows, all from one sample in a study of post-analysis software for immune sequencing data. TCRdb independently ran MiXCR on the PCR reads; one entry per CDR3 protein. The table has more than 350,000 distinct CDR3 sequences, about 40% seen once. Material: blood. Every receptor here comes from a girl aged 2-9 years with multiple sclerosis. The CDR3 runs from the conserved cysteine through the conserved F or W.

>14|TRBJ1-1|TRBV2
CASSELPAGAEAFF
>14|TRBJ2-1|TRBV5-1
CASSFGQGYNEQFF
>12|TRBJ1-2|TRBV3-1
CASSQDIGGYTF
>12|TRBJ1-1|TRBV6-5
CASRGMNTEAFF
>19|TRBJ1-5|TRBV7-8
CASSLGARGKASSNQPQHF
>14|TRBJ2-5|TRBV20-1
CSMIYRVKKETQYF
>15|TRBJ2-3|TRBV20-1
CSAGARAGGADTQYF
>13|TRBJ1-2|TRBV6-2/TRBV6-3
CASSYSSRNGYTF
>13|TRBJ1-5|TRBV20-1
CSVRGAINQPQHF
>12|TRBJ2-1|TRBV20-1
CSATRTQHEQFF
>18|TRBJ2-3|TRBV6-1
CASKEKPGLAGITDTQYF
>11|TRBJ2-5|TRBV12-3/TRBV12-4
CASSLKETRYF
>12|TRBJ1-2|TRBV29-1
CSVVGGNYGYTF
>11|TRBJ2-7|TRBV29-1
CSVEGDTEQYF
>16|TRBJ2-1|TRBV3-1
CASSQDHRPLPAKQFF
>14|TRBJ1-1|TRBV27
CASSRTGRGSEAFF
>13|TRBJ1-2|TRBV28
CASSLGRGRGYTF